These 13 T cell receptor beta chains were all obtained from the same sample, sequenced in a study of CD8 T cells in ankylosing spondylitis. MiXCR was run by TCRdb on the 5' RACE reads, yielding one entry per CDR3 protein. The top ten hold about a third of the sample, which has about 17,000 distinct CDR3 sequences, roughly 8.2% seen once. The material sequenced was blood. The receptors here all came from a male donor with ankylosing spondylitis or in good health (not recorded which).

This clonotype was seen at least ten times. This chain uses TRBV12-3 or TRBV12-4 with TRBJ1-3, with D unclear. The ends were cut back, 1 base at V and 0 bases at J, with 7 bases in the middle. CDR3 length equals 15 residues. The CDR3, as DNA: TGTGCCAGCAGTTTAGGGACGCACTCTGGAAACACCATATATTTT. It specifies CASSLGTHSGNTIYF.

This clonotype was detected many times. The chain employs TRBV20-1 and TRBJ1-5; D might be TRBD1 (5 bases). Germline CDR1 and CDR2: DFQATT and SNEGSKA (reference sequence). Trimming took 5 bases from V and 7 from J, leaving 15 bases between them. This CDR3 is built from 13 residues. Here the CDR3 reads CSARGGGGQPQHF. The CDR3 DNA sequence: TGCAGTGCTCGGGGCGGGGGAGGACAGCCCCAGCATTTT.

This clonotype was found many times. The chain is built from TRBV7-9 and TRBJ2-1; 13 bases are shared with TRBD2. Germline V gene data show CDR1 as SEHNR and CDR2 as FQNEAQ (reference sequence). With V trimmed by 3 bases and J by 7 bases, 3 bases remained unmatched. The CDR3 is 15 residues long. Written as DNA, the CDR3 is TGTGCCAGCAGCTTGACTAGCGGGGGGCCTAATGAGCAGTTCTTC. This translates into CASSLTSGGPNEQFF. The complete variable domain, with remaining parts taken from reference TRBV7-9 and TRBJ2-1, reads DTGVSQNPRHKITKRGQNVTFRCDPISEHNRLYWYRQTLGQGPEFLTYFQNEAQLEKSRLLSDRFSAERPKGSFSTLEIQRTEQGDSAMYLCASSLTSGGPNEQFFGPGTRLTVL.

This clonotype was picked up a small number of times. The rearrangement links TRBV7-2 to TRBJ2-1; no reliable D call. CDR1 is SGHTA and CDR2 is FQGNSA in the germline V gene. The V and J ends lost 3 bases and 7 bases respectively, with 7 bases between them. The CDR3 contains 12 residues. DNA of the CDR3: TGTGCCAGCAGCTTTTTTGAGAATGAGCAGTTCTTC. This translates into CASSFFENEQFF.

This sequence joins TRBV29-1 and TRBJ1-1, with 7 bases identical to TRBD1. Germline CDR1 reads SQVTM; CDR2 reads ANQGSEA. The CDR3 runs 13 residues. V lost 5 bases and J lost 4; bases outside the gene matches: 7. The CDR3 bases are TGCAGCGTTTCGACAGGGTGGGGCACTGAAGCTTTCTTT. Protein sequence: CSVSTGWGTEAFF.

This clonotype showed up many times. This sequence joins TRBV29-1 and TRBJ2-1; TRBD2 matches at 9 bases. Losses at the gene ends were 4 bases for V and 6 bases for J; bases not matched to a gene: 13. Germline lookup yields CDR1 SQVTM and CDR2 ANQGSEA. The CDR3 totals 16 residues. This CDR3 reads CSVGGASGIGRNEQFF. CDR3 DNA sequence: TGCAGCGTTGGAGGGGCTAGCGGGATCGGGCGCAATGAGCAGTTCTTC.

This clonotype was detected many times. V usage is TRBV20-1 and J usage is TRBJ2-5, with TRBD2 matching 13 bases. The V gene end was trimmed by 3 bases and the J gene end by 5 bases; junction bases not matched to a gene: 6. This CDR3 is built from 15 residues. Germline-derived CDR1 and CDR2 are DFQATT and SNEGSKA (reference sequence). In DNA, the CDR3 is TGCAGTGCTAGGAAACCGGGACTAGCGGGGGAGACCCAGTACTTC. Amino acid sequence: CSARKPGLAGETQYF.

In its sample, this clonotype was seen many times. The chain carries TRBV20-1 and TRBJ2-2; the D gene could be TRBD1 or TRBD2 (5 bases each). V was clipped by 0 bases and J by 5 bases, with 22 bases between them. This CDR3 region has 18 residues. Germline lookup yields CDR1 DFQATT and CDR2 SNEGSKA (reference sequence). The CDR3 region is CSARDQEVAGRETGELFF. The CDR3 DNA is TGCAGTGCTAGAGATCAGGAGGTAGCAGGGAGAGAAACCGGGGAGCTGTTTTTT.

This clonotype occurred a few times. The V and J genes are TRBV27 and TRBJ2-4; D gene ambiguous. The CDR3 totals 14 residues. CDR1 and CDR2 (germline): MNHEY, SMNVEV (reference sequence). Trimming shortened V by 6 bases and J by 2 bases, and 11 bases separated the two germline ends. The CDR3 loop reads CASSILPTKNIQYF. Written as DNA, the CDR3 is TGTGCCAGCAGCATCTTACCCACCAAAAACATTCAGTACTTC.

This clonotype was seen at least ten times. J is TRBJ2-2 and V is TRBV12-3 or TRBV12-4, with D possibly being TRBD1 (6 bases). The CDR3 runs to 14 residues. V was cut by 6 bases and J by 2 bases, with 10 bases left in between. The CDR3 loop is CASRQGQNTGELFF. CDR3 DNA sequence: TGTGCCAGCAGGCAGGGGCAAAACACCGGGGAGCTGTTTTTT.

This clonotype came up a few times. The gene calls are TRBV27 and TRBJ2-1; D possibly matches TRBD1 or TRBD2 (5 bases each). Per the germline V gene, CDR1 is MNHEY and CDR2 is SMNVEV (reference sequence). This CDR3 contains 15 residues. Trimming removed 5 bases at V and 10 bases at J, with 21 bases between. CDR3 in DNA: TGTGCCAGCAGTATTTTGCCGGGACCAGTCCCCGAGCAGTTCTTC. This translates into CASSILPGPVPEQFF.

This clonotype was found once. V is TRBV18 and J is TRBJ2-2; no clear D. Germline loops: CDR1 KGHSH, CDR2 LQKENI. Trimming pared 3 bases from V and 5 bases from J, leaving 13 bases between. CDR3 length equals 15 residues. CDR3 sequence reads: CASSPQSLTTGELFF. The CDR3, as DNA: TGTGCCAGCTCACCCCAGAGTTTGACGACCGGGGAGCTGTTTTTT. Variable domain in full (rest from reference TRBV18 and TRBJ2-2): NAGVMQNPRHLVRRRGQEARLRCSPMKGHSHVYWYRQLPEEGLKFMVYLQKENIIDESGMPKERFSAEFPKEGPSILRIQQVVRGDSAAYFCASSPQSLTTGELFFGEGSRLTVL.

This clonotype was recorded many times. The chain employs TRBV20-1 and TRBJ1-5, with D possibly being TRBD1 (6 bases). Trimming shortened V by 8 bases and J by 0 bases, and 14 bases separated the two germline ends. The CDR3 totals 14 residues. Per the germline V gene, CDR1 is DFQATT and CDR2 is SNEGSKA (reference sequence). CDR3 coding DNA: TGCAGTCCAAACGGAGGGGGTAGCAATCAGCCCCAGCATTTT. Amino acid sequence: CSPNGGGSNQPQHF.